These 7 T cell receptor beta chains share one sample of origin, sequenced in a study of blood T cell repertoires in COVID-19. The repertoire was sequenced with immunoSEQ multiplex PCR; TCRdb's copy has only in-frame clones and lacks some. The data contain 200,000 to 300,000 clones, approximately 87% of them seen just once; the ten biggest clones take up around 9.1%. The material sequenced was peripheral blood. These receptor sequences come from a human donor in a cohort sampled during active COVID-19.

The chain carries TRBV18 and TRBJ2-7; TRBD1 matches at 8 bases. V gave up 3 bases and J gave up 5 bases; unmatched junction bases: 3. This CDR3 contains 13 residues. Germline CDR1 is KGHSH and CDR2 is LQKENI. The CDR3 sequence: CASSPDRGHEQYF. The CDR3 DNA reads TGTGCCAGCTCACCCGACAGGGGCCACGAGCAGTACTTC.

The rearrangement links TRBV12-3 or TRBV12-4 to TRBJ1-1, with 8 nucleotides matching TRBD1. The CDR3 has 12 residues. V was pared by 6 bases and J by 7 bases, with 4 bases of the junction left unmatched. The CDR3 DNA is TGTGCCAGCAGCATCGACAGGGGTGAAGCTTTCTTT. Amino acid sequence: CASSIDRGEAFF.

V is TRBV13 and J is TRBJ1-3; D call uncertain. Trimming cost V 5 bases and J 0 bases, with 14 bases left between them. Per the germline V gene, CDR1 is PRHDT and CDR2 is FYEKMQ (reference sequence). The CDR3 spans 16 residues. For the CDR3, the DNA is TGTGCCAGCAGCACGTCGACACGCTCCTCTGGAAACACCATATATTTT. It specifies CASSTSTRSSGNTIYF.

The V gene is TRBV7-9, the J gene TRBJ2-7; 8 bases match TRBD1. J gave up 1 base and V 2 bases, and 4 bases lay outside the gene matches. The CDR3 totals 15 residues. CDR1 and CDR2 (germline): SEHNR, FQNEAQ (reference sequence). The CDR3 DNA reads TGTGCCAGCAGCTTAACCCGGACAGGGTCCTACGAGCAGTACTTC. Translated, it gives CASSLTRTGSYEQYF.

The gene calls are TRBV14 and TRBJ2-3; maybe TRBD1 (6 bases). The CDR3 covers 16 residues. Trimming shortened V by 0 bases and J by 5 bases, and 15 bases separated the two germline ends. CDR1 and CDR2 from the germline V gene are SGHDN and FVKESK. For the CDR3, the DNA is TGTGCCAGCAGCCAAGATCTAGGGCAGGGGCTAGATACGCAGTATTTT. It codes for CASSQDLGQGLDTQYF.

This chain connects TRBV6-1 to TRBJ1-6; D is perhaps TRBD1 (6 bases). V shed 6 bases and J shed 6 bases, with 24 bases lying between them. The CDR3 totals 18 residues. Per germline, CDR1 MNHNS and CDR2 SASEGT. The DNA of the CDR3 is TGTGCCAGCAGCGAAAGGGGGATGATACAGGTGCCTAATTCACCCCTCCACTTT. It yields the protein CASSERGMIQVPNSPLHF.

The chain uses TRBV4-3 and TRBJ2-1; no clear D. The V and J ends lost 4 bases and 6 bases respectively, with 13 bases between them. The CDR3 totals 14 residues. Germline lookup yields CDR1 LGHNA and CDR2 YSLEER. CDR3 nucleotides: TGCGCCAGCAGCCCACATCCCCGAGGCAATGAGCAGTTCTTC. It is translated as CASSPHPRGNEQFF.